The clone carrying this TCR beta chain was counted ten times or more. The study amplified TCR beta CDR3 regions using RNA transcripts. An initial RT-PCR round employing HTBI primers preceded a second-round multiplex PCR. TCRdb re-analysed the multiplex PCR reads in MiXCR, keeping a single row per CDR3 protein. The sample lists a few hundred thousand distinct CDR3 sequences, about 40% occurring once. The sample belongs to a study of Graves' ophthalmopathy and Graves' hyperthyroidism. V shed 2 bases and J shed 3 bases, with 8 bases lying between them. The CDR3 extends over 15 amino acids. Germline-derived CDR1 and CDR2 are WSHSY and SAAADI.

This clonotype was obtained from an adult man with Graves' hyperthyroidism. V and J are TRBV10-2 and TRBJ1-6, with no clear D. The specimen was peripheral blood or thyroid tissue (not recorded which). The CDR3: CASSETGGYNSPLHF. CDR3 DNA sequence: TGCGCCAGCAGTGAGACTGGTGGCTATAATTCACCCCTCCACTTT.